The sequence of this TCR beta chain was determined in a study of blood T cell repertoires in COVID-19. Background on the study: Collection of acute and convalescent COVID-19 samples took place in the United States, Italy and Spain. Nucleic acid was either cDNA or gDNA, and it came from T cells, B-cell-depleted T cells, or PBMCs.

The Seattle patients joined while their infection was active and were tracked longitudinally afterward. The J segment lost 6 bases and the V segment lost 5 bases, leaving 6 bases of the junction unmatched. The CDR3 length is 14 residues. The V gene's germline CDR1 is LGHNA and CDR2 YNFKEQ. Clones were read by immunoSEQ multiplex PCR, and TCRdb kept only the in-frame ones, dropping some. Among approximately 300,000 clones listed, 90% were seen once. This sequence was found in a woman in her thirties with COVID-19, enrolled during active disease. Sequencing input: peripheral blood. This chain uses TRBV4-2 with TRBJ1-2, with 10 bases aligning to TRBD1. CDR3 sequence reads: CASSSGQGEDGYTF. The CDR3 DNA follows: TGTGCCAGCAGCTCAGGACAGGGGGAAGATGGCTACACCTTC.